The next 16 T cell receptor beta chains were all read from a single sample in a study of T cell responses to AZD1222 COVID-19 vaccine. Produced via immunoSEQ multiplex PCR; TCRdb's table is partial and in-frame only. The sample carries about 150,000 clones, roughly 90% recorded once. Sample: peripheral blood, taken on day 0 of AZD1222 vaccination. These receptors were taken from an adult in good health.

The V call is TRBV5-1, the J call TRBJ1-2; no reliable D call. CDR1 and CDR2 (germline): SGHRS, YFSETQ. The CDR3 runs to 13 residues. V was shortened by 0 bases and J by 5 bases, with 8 bases between the two germline ends. The CDR3 DNA follows: TGCGCCAGCAGCTTGGCCGTGACGTATGGCTACACCTTC. Translation: CASSLAVTYGYTF. Together with reference TRBV5-1 and TRBJ1-2, the CDR3 gives the full variable domain: KAGVTQTPRYLIKTRGQQVTLSCSPISGHRSVSWYQQTPGQGLQFLFEYFSETQRNKGNFPGRFSGRQFSNSRSEMNVSTLELGDSALYLCASSLAVTYGYTFGSGTRLTVV.

V usage is TRBV7-3 and J usage is TRBJ1-6; 9 bases align to TRBD1. The CDR3 length is 15 residues. After removal of 1 base from V and 7 bases from J, the junction contained 2 bases not matched to a gene. CDR1 and CDR2 (germline): SGHTA, FQGTGA. The CDR3 is CASSLSGQGNSPLHF. As DNA, the CDR3 is TGTGCCAGCAGCTTAAGTGGACAGGGGAATTCACCCCTCCACTTT. The entire variable domain, with the rest obtained from reference TRBV7-3 and TRBJ1-6, is as follows: GAGVSQTPSNKVTEKGKYVELRCDPISGHTALYWYRQSLGQGPEFLIYFQGTGAADDSGLPNDRFFAVRPEGSVSTLKIQRTERGDSAVYLCASSLSGQGNSPLHFGNGTRLTVT.

This clone was counted once. V usage is TRBV28 and J usage is TRBJ1-1; possible D gene TRBD1, 6 bases. V lost 3 bases and J 3 bases, leaving 20 bases between the germline ends. Germline values: CDR1 MDHEN, CDR2 SYDVKM. This CDR3 has 17 amino acids. CDR3 DNA sequence: TGTGCCAGCAGTTTTCCTTCAGGGGAGGCCGTGGACACTGAAGCTTTCTTT. Translation: CASSFPSGEAVDTEAFF.

The V call is TRBV27, the J call TRBJ2-1, with 7 bases matching TRBD2. The CDR3 is 17 residues long. J was trimmed by 6 bases and V by 3 bases; bases with no gene match: 14. In germline, CDR1 is MNHEY, CDR2 SMNVEV (reference sequence). CDR3 region: CASSFLADSLASNEQFF. The CDR3 nucleotides are TGTGCCAGCAGTTTCCTCGCAGATTCACTAGCGAGCAATGAGCAGTTCTTC.

J is TRBJ1-1 and V is TRBV10-3; D remains unclear. V was shortened by 2 bases and J by 8 bases, with 6 bases between the two germline ends. CDR1 and CDR2 from the germline V gene are ENHRY and SYGVKD. The CDR3 contains 11 residues. The CDR3 DNA follows: TGTGCCATCAGTGAGGGAAGGGAAGCTTTCTTT. Translation gives CAISEGREAFF.

The rearrangement links TRBV6-5 to TRBJ1-1, with D perhaps TRBD1 (5 bases). Looked up from germline, CDR1 is MNHEY and CDR2 is SVGAGI. This CDR3 comprises 15 residues. V gave up 6 bases and J gave up 8 bases, with 22 bases separating them. The CDR3 is CASSRIGGMAREAFF. DNA for the CDR3: TGTGCCAGCAGCCGTATTGGGGGGATGGCAAGGGAAGCTTTCTTT.

This chain joins TRBV25-1 and TRBJ1-1; no definite D call. The CDR3 covers 13 residues. The germline V and J ends were trimmed by 6 bases and 8 bases, with 16 bases remaining between them. Germline assignment: CDR1 MGHDK and CDR2 SYGVNS. CDR3 region: CASRPRELVEAFF. CDR3 bases: TGTGCCAGCAGGCCCCGGGAGTTAGTAGAAGCTTTCTTT. Looking up the rest from reference TRBV25-1 and TRBJ1-1 gives the full variable domain: EADIYQTPRYLVIGTGKKITLECSQTMGHDKMYWYQQDPGMELHLIHYSYGVNSTEKGDLSSESTVSRIRTEHFPLTLESARPSHTSQYLCASRPRELVEAFFGQGTRLTVV.

The sample holds one count of this clone. The rearrangement uses TRBV27 and TRBJ2-3; possible D gene TRBD2, 5 bases. V lost 8 bases and J 1 base, leaving 7 bases between the germline ends. Germline V gene data show CDR1 as MNHEY and CDR2 as SMNVEV (reference sequence). The CDR3 runs to 12 residues. CDR3 nucleotides: TGTGCCAGCCGAGCGGGCACAGATACGCAGTATTTT. It is translated as CASRAGTDTQYF.

The chain links TRBV9 to TRBJ2-4; 8 bases are shared with TRBD1. CDR1 is SGDLS, CDR2 YYNGEE, per germline. Losses at the gene ends were 1 base for V and 1 base for J; bases not matched to a gene: 1. The CDR3 spans 15 residues. For the CDR3, the DNA is TGTGCCAGCAGCGTACAGGGGGCTGCCAAAAACATTCAGTACTTC. Encoded protein: CASSVQGAAKNIQYF.

The V and J genes are TRBV6-5 and TRBJ2-5; 7 nucleotides match TRBD2. Germline V lookup: CDR1 MNHEY, CDR2 SVGAGI. The CDR3 has 14 amino acids. V trimming: 6 bases; J trimming: 5 bases; junction bases outside the gene matches: 9. The CDR3 spells CASRRSSGWETQYF. CDR3 DNA: TGTGCCAGCAGGCGTTCTAGCGGCTGGGAGACCCAGTACTTC.

The chain combines TRBV13 with TRBJ1-1; 8 nucleotides align to TRBD1. CDR3 size: 17 residues. Germline CDR1 is PRHDT and CDR2 is FYEKMQ (reference sequence). V shed 2 bases and J 1 base; nucleotides not matched to a gene: 9. In DNA, the CDR3 is TGTGCCAGCAGCTTAACATTAGGACAGGGCGCGAACACTGAAGCTTTCTTT. Protein product: CASSLTLGQGANTEAFF.

The chain combines TRBV29-1 with TRBJ1-2; 10 bases fit TRBD1. CDR1 is SQVTM and CDR2 is ANQGSEA in the germline V gene. V trimming: 6 bases; J trimming: 4 bases; junction bases outside the gene matches: 5. This CDR3 has 13 residues. The CDR3 sequence: CSVGDRGGYGYTF. For the CDR3, the DNA is TGCAGCGTAGGGGACAGGGGTGGCTATGGCTACACCTTC.

The V gene is TRBV18, the J gene TRBJ2-2, with D unresolved. The CDR3 is made up of 13 amino acids. Trimming cost V 2 bases and J 4 bases, with 5 bases left between them. Looked up from germline, CDR1 is KGHSH and CDR2 is LQKENI. Here the CDR3 reads CASSPGPTGELFF. The CDR3 DNA reads as TGTGCCAGCTCACCAGGGCCCACCGGGGAGCTGTTTTTT.

This clone was found a few times. This chain joins TRBV4-1 and TRBJ2-1, with D maybe TRBD2 (6 bases). Germline V gene data show CDR1 as MGHRA and CDR2 as YSYEKL. The CDR3 length is 13 residues. V gave up 3 bases and J gave up 6 bases, with 9 bases separating them. Here the CDR3 DNA reads TGCGCCAGCAGCCACGGGGGTATCAATGAGCAGTTCTTC. Its protein product is CASSHGGINEQFF.

J is TRBJ2-1 and V is TRBV4-1; TRBD2 matches at 10 bases. This CDR3 is 15 amino acids long. Germline lookup yields CDR1 MGHRA and CDR2 YSYEKL. V lost 4 bases, J lost 8 bases, and 8 bases stayed unmatched. Here the CDR3 reads CASSPAGGSWDEQFF. CDR3 bases: TGCGCCAGCAGCCCAGCGGGGGGGTCTTGGGATGAGCAGTTCTTC.

This rearrangement joins TRBV19 to TRBJ1-6; 7 nucleotides line up with TRBD1. The length of the CDR3 is 19 residues. The V gene end was trimmed by 2 bases and the J gene end by 0 bases; junction bases not matched to a gene: 10. The germline gives CDR1 LNHDA, CDR2 SQIVND (reference sequence). The CDR3 loop reads CASSILRGPGGSYNSPLHF. CDR3 nucleotide sequence: TGTGCCAGTAGTATACTAAGGGGGCCCGGGGGCTCCTATAATTCACCCCTCCACTTT.